This TCR beta chain appears in the sequencing data of a study of cytomegalovirus exposure and HLA in healthy donors (dated by TCRdb to the late 2010s). Concerning the study at large: An earlier analysis of about 560 of the donors reported 276 Gb of sequence data and 117 million unique TCR beta sequences obtained from some 170 million T cells. An early release covering 550 to 700 HLA-typed donors comprised about 290 gigabases of sequencing data and some 79 million unique TCR sequences. The genetic ancestry cluster associated with self-reported Caucasian donors included around 76% of the roughly 390 genotyped donors. The study aimed to test whether cataloging public T cell receptors could reveal signatures of past pathogen exposure. The study used immunosequencing to profile the T cell repertoires of about 670 subjects and linked those repertoires to cytomegalovirus serostatus. Along with the roughly 700-subject first cohort, a separate validation cohort of over a hundred different subjects was used. To predict cytomegalovirus infection status, the study combined high-throughput TCR immunosequencing, statistical association of individual TCRs with disease status, and machine learning. To study patterns of TCR occurrence, a later analysis re-analyzed previously published TCR beta repertoires from 666 donors and added high-resolution HLA genotyping. In the later analysis, no new phenotypic data were used to find candidate immune exposures; instead, reliance was placed on TCR beta sequences and their occurrence across donors. An earlier analysis of 500 to 750 of the donors applied high-throughput TCR beta sequencing to assess whether each TCR beta V gene segment acted as functional or pseudogenic. Donor age, sex, ethnicity and CMV serostatus were compiled alongside the repertoire data. Genome-wide SNP genotypes for about 65% of the 666 donors were used in a later genetic analysis, which treated that subset as a discovery cohort. Every discovery cohort repertoire had been produced on one sequencing platform. HLA typing covered class I and class II loci at four-digit resolution. The number of donors typed differed by locus, with about 629-630 for A, B, C, DRB1 and DQB1, approximately 500 for DQA1, about 610 for DPA1, and some 440 for DPB1. Because of strong linkage in the cohort, a handful of DR-DQ haplotypes were treated as single units for association and clustering. Among around 400 genotyped donors of the cohort, an average of approximately 220,000 unique TCR beta nucleotide sequences was sequenced per donor, of which 15% to 20% were non-productive. General study outcomes and caveats: Because some donors lacked HLA typing at each locus, the association tests relied only on the typed subset. V-gene and J-gene trimming of TCR beta chains was associated with a missense DCLRE1C variant in a later genetic analysis, and the association was replicated in an independent cohort. Because counts were too low, some 16 rarely observed V segments, including chromosome 9 orphons, were excluded from the earlier analysis of a few hundred of the donors. It was suggested by the authors that the approach could potentially be generalized to other disease states and immunological phenotypes. An earlier analysis of around 540 of the donors showed that most TCR beta V segments appeared in productive rearrangements either about 87% or about 30% of the time, which broadly matched IMGT annotations. A further reported finding was that TCR beta sequences accurately predicted the HLA-A and HLA-B alleles for most subjects in the first cohort. At a false discovery rate of 0.05, a later analysis linked about 16,000 TCR beta sequences to specific HLA alleles. Correlated functional status among segregating V segments might be attributable to linkage disequilibrium, but an unknown experimental factor could not be ruled out. In the study, about 150 TCR beta chains were listed as associated with cytomegalovirus. According to a later analysis, most CMV-associated TCR beta chains appeared to be HLA-restricted, and the HLA associations seemed to be driven largely by CMV exposure. According to a later genetic analysis, donors in an Asian-associated ancestry cluster had fewer N-insertions in productive TCRs than the approximately 630-donor mean. When HLA alleles, especially DR and DQ, strongly co-occurred, TCR associations were difficult to assign to individual alleles. Some IMGT-functional V segments, including TRBV6-2 and TRBV6-3, could not be distinguished by the 87-base-pair reads and were therefore excluded. Most TCR sequences were seen in very few donors, while some public TCRs were found in many individuals. The classifier was reported to diagnose cytomegalovirus status with high specificity and sensitivity in both the original cohort and the validation cohort. Immune exposure information for the cohort was limited to CMV serostatus. According to a later analysis, TCR association rates differed among HLA loci, with DRB1 alleles showing the most associated TCRs and HLA-C alleles showing the fewest. A few of the identified cytomegalovirus-associated TCR beta chains were confirmed in vitro to be specific for cytomegalovirus antigens. A later analysis reported that several top co-occurrence clusters appeared linked to parvovirus B19, influenza, CMV and Epstein-Barr virus. Sequencing depth was assumed to be roughly uniform across donors in the presence/absence analyses, though that assumption may not hold. In a later analysis, HLA-associated TCR beta chains were found to be more clonally expanded and to have lower generation probabilities than equally common non-associated chains. A cluster of highly shared sequence variants was judged likely to be a technical artifact of the sequencing pipeline. In this cohort, only TCR beta chains were sequenced, and detectable features were limited by the absence of alpha or paired-chain data.

Based on the germline V gene, the CDR1 and CDR2 sequences are MNHEY and SVGAGI. There are 14 amino acids in the CDR3, from cysteine to phenylalanine inclusive. Only CDR3 DNA is held: 42 bases, read in frame from base 1. V is cut by 0 bases and J by 1 base, and the space between the germline ends is 6 bases. The cohort consisted of approximately 670 healthy bone marrow donors. At the time of sampling, all cohort members were nominally healthy, though unrecorded immune exposures were likely present. The donor tested CMV seronegative, placing the donor among the 352 seronegative members of the cohort. A peripheral blood sample was collected from each donor, and TCR beta sequencing was performed on peripheral blood mononuclear cells. Genomic DNA extraction from the blood cell samples was performed with the Qiagen DNeasy Blood Extraction Kit. On this clone: Which antigen it targets is not known. No quality values exist for individual bases; no much larger clone is one base distant.

The library relied on the immunoSEQ multiplex PCR assay. For the multiplex PCR, a mixture combining 60 forward primers for TCR Vbeta segments and 13 reverse primers for TCR Jbeta segments was used. The CDR3 region of rearranged TCR beta genes was amplified from genomic DNA with a multiplex PCR assay. The Illumina HiSeq System was used to sequence the amplified TCR beta libraries as 87-base-pair reads. The source study handled its data this way. Across the 600 to 700 repertoires, a later analysis counted some 80 million unique TCR beta chains, 9 million to 14 million of which were shared by at least two donors. Raw reads were error-corrected and collapsed into unique sequences with a nearest-neighbor algorithm that merged closely related sequences to remove PCR and sequencing errors. To assign V, D and J gene segments, CDR3 sequences were aligned to IMGT reference sequences. Each retained sequence needed at least a six-nucleotide match to both a V gene segment and a J gene segment. Rearrangements were called productive when the CDR3 lacked stop codons and stayed in frame with V and J; all others were non-productive. CDR3 was defined by IMGT convention, running from the second conserved V-encoded cysteine to the conserved J-encoded phenylalanine. Sequences without an unambiguous match to a single V gene segment were excluded from the earlier analysis of a few hundred of the donors. An earlier analysis of approximately 590 of the donors classified V segments as functional when productive rearrangements were above 56.7% and as segregating when the standard deviation between donors was above 5%. A statistical classification framework was built for diagnosing cytomegalovirus status from the catalog of TCR beta chain sequences. V and J gene assignment, in a later analysis, came from comparing TCR nucleotide sequences with IMGT/GENE-DB human TR gene sequences. In a later analysis, CDR3 sequences and most-parsimonious VDJ recombination scenarios were assigned using the TCRdist pipeline. In a later analysis, every TCR beta chain was defined by the combination of its CDR3 amino acid sequence and its V-gene family, and reads without a unique V-gene family were dropped. As a way to deal with suspected cross-contamination and a sequencing artifact, a later analysis dropped hundreds of nucleotide sequences that were highly shared and had low generation probability. A later analysis calculated a clonal expansion index for each public chain from normalized within-repertoire ranks of inferred template counts. A later analysis computed generation probabilities with a VDJ recombination model fitted to out-of-frame rearrangements, and checked the results against IGoR. Hypergeometric tests were used in a later analysis to score TCR-TCR, TCR-HLA and TCR-CMV co-occurrence, with a repertoire-size bias correction applied to the TCR pairs. False discovery rates were estimated in a later analysis by permuting HLA or CMV assignments 20 times. In a later analysis, co-occurring TCRs were grouped using DBSCAN, and TCRdist sequence similarity was added for clustering within HLA-allele-positive subsets. Repertoires with fewer than 30,000 or more than 120,000 public chains, plus five repertoires with anomalous nucleotide sharing, were excluded from co-occurrence clustering. What TCRdb holds here is the immuneACCESS table cut down to in-frame rearrangements. Part of the clones is not present; checked against another copy, under half of the missing clones reflect an unresolved V gene, and the others are unexplained. V and J calls and clone size are those listed in that table; D and trimming were worked out from the DNA. This sample holds 160,000 or so clones; around four fifths were observed only once. The ten largest account for approximately 1.3% of the sample.

The material sequenced was PBMCs. The chain uses TRBV6-5 and TRBJ2-5, with the D gene not clear enough to name. The TCR was taken from a man aged 25 to 45 in good health and CMV-seronegative. The DNA reads as follows: TGTGCCAGCAGTTACTCGAGAAGCCAAGAGACCCAGTACTTC. Protein translation: CASSYSRSQETQYF.